The T cell receptor (beta chain) under discussion was sequenced for a study of monozygotic twins with inflammatory bowel disease. The authors used approximately 3.5 ug of total RNA per TCR library. Using the 5' RACE reads, TCRdb records one entry per CDR3 protein without DNA. This table holds around 380,000 distinct CDR3 sequences. RNA in its total form was extracted from whole blood, and T cells were not sorted. Germline values: CDR1 LNHNV, CDR2 YYDKDF (reference sequence). The CDR3 has 11 amino acids. Input material: blood. The rearrangement uses TRBV15 and TRBJ2-7. This TCR came from a human donor with ulcerative colitis or Crohn's disease, or a healthy co-twin of an affected twin (not recorded which). The CDR3 spells CATSRRYEQYF.